This TCR beta chain was sequenced in a study of T cells in Graves' hyperthyroidism and ophthalmopathy. General study points: For ophthalmopathy, model prediction preceded onset by a median 6.5 months. A model using 13 V-J features told ophthalmopathy apart from stable hyperthyroidism.

V shed 11 bases and J shed 10 bases, with 17 bases lying between them. The CDR3 sequence is 11 residues long. CDR1 ENHRY and CDR2 SYGVKD come from the germline V gene. This clonotype was found many times. The target antigen is unknown. TCR beta CDR3 region amplification was performed from RNA transcripts. The TCR CDR3 was amplified in a first-round RT-PCR using the HTBI primer set. A single record per CDR3 protein comes from TCRdb applying MiXCR to the multiplex PCR reads. Of 600,000 to 800,000 distinct CDR3 sequences in the sample, approximately 40% were seen once. Diagnoses were made from clinical symptoms, serum measures (thyroxine and TRAb), thyroid ultrasound and orbital computed tomography. PBMCs were obtained from 7.5 to 10 ml fresh peripheral blood.

Input material: blood. The TCR sequence derives from a woman in her forties with Graves' hyperthyroidism. This sequence joins TRBV10-3 and TRBJ1-1, with D possibly TRBD1 on 5 matching bases. In DNA, the CDR3 is TGTGCCGGGGGGGACCGGCTAACAGCTTTCTTT. It translates to CAGGDRLTAFF.